The 24 T cell receptor beta chains in this list originate from one sample, sequenced in a study of CD8 T cells in Susac syndrome. Reverse transcription used roughly 0.45 to 1 ug RNA and random hexamers. TCRdb used MiXCR to reprocess the immunoSEQ multiplex PCR reads, holding one entry per CDR3 protein. The table lists more than 85,000 distinct CDR3 sequences, around 94% of them singletons. The sequencing input was CD4+ T cells from PBMCs. These receptors all come from a human donor with Susac syndrome.

V and J are TRBV12-3 or TRBV12-4 and TRBJ2-1; D is possibly TRBD1 (6 bases). Trimming removed 8 bases at V and 8 bases at J, with 19 bases between. The CDR3 is 14 amino acids. The CDR3, as DNA: TGTGCCAGCGTAGATACAGGGCGTTTCGATGAGCAGTTCTTC. Amino acid sequence: CASVDTGRFDEQFF.

This chain's CDR3 is CASSQVAGGHYEQYF. The CDR3 DNA follows: TGTGCCAGCAGCCAAGTCGCGGGGGGACACTACGAGCAGTACTTC. V gene TRBV3-1 combines with J gene TRBJ2-7; 8 bases are a match to TRBD2. The V segment lost 1 base and the J segment 3 bases; nucleotides outside the gene matches: 5. The CDR3 length is 15 residues. Germline lookup yields CDR1 LGHDT and CDR2 YNNKEL (reference sequence).

This chain uses TRBV5-4 with TRBJ1-6, with 7 nucleotides matching TRBD1. Germline-derived CDR1 and CDR2 are SGHNT and YYREEE (reference sequence). CDR3 length equals 15 residues. V lost 4 bases to trimming and J lost 5 bases; unmatched junction nucleotides: 6. The CDR3 spells CASSVGQINNSPLHF. DNA of the CDR3: TGTGCCAGCAGCGTGGGACAGATTAATAATTCACCCCTCCACTTT.

This clonotype has just one count. The chain is built from TRBV3-1 and TRBJ2-1; 7 nucleotides align to TRBD1. CDR3 length: 13 amino acids. Per the germline V gene, CDR1 is LGHDT and CDR2 is YNNKEL (reference sequence). The J segment lost 10 bases and the V segment lost 3 bases, leaving 6 bases of the junction unmatched. This CDR3 reads CASSQTGIGEQFF. In DNA form, the CDR3 reads TGTGCCAGCAGCCAGACAGGGATTGGGGAGCAGTTCTTC.

The sample holds one count of this clonotype. The chain joins TRBV29-1 to TRBJ2-3; 13 bases agree with TRBD2. Per the germline V gene, CDR1 is SQVTM and CDR2 is ANQGSEA. V was pared by 8 bases and J by 3 bases, with 5 bases of the junction left unmatched. CDR3 length: 14 amino acids. The CDR3 region is CSSPGLAGTDTQYF. Here the CDR3 DNA reads TGCAGCTCCCCGGGACTAGCGGGAACAGATACGCAGTATTTT.

The V gene is TRBV20-1, the J gene TRBJ2-7; TRBD1 matches 12 bases. Per germline, CDR1 DFQATT and CDR2 SNEGSKA (reference sequence). Unmatched junction bases numbered 4, after V lost 3 bases and J lost 4 bases. The CDR3 spans 14 residues. The CDR3, as DNA: TGCAGTGCTAGCCGGGACAGGGGGCTGTACGAGCAGTACTTC. Encoded protein: CSASRDRGLYEQYF.

The rearrangement joins TRBV5-1 to TRBJ2-3; 7 nucleotides line up with TRBD1. Trimming cost V 1 base and J 6 bases; bases outside gene matches: 2. CDR3 length: 13 residues. Germline V lookup: CDR1 SGHRS, CDR2 YFSETQ. CDR3 nucleotide sequence: TGCGCCAGCAGCTTGAAAGGGGGCGATACGCAGTATTTT. Protein: CASSLKGGDTQYF.

The gene calls are TRBV2 and TRBJ2-5; D perhaps matches TRBD1 (6 bases). The CDR3 sequence is 15 residues long. CDR1 is SNHLY and CDR2 is FYNNEI in the germline V gene. V dropped 0 bases and J dropped 4 bases, with 12 bases sitting between them. In nucleotides, the CDR3 is TGTGCCAGCAGTGAAGCTAGGGGGACGGTAGAGACCCAGTACTTC. Encoded protein: CASSEARGTVETQYF.

This chain connects TRBV15 to TRBJ1-5; no clear D. This CDR3 is 14 amino acids long. Per the germline V gene, CDR1 is LNHNV and CDR2 is YYDKDF (reference sequence). Trimming took off 0 bases at V and 7 bases at J, with 10 bases between the two ends. As DNA, the CDR3 is TGTGCCACCAGCAGAGATCGGGTCGGACAGCCCCAGCATTTT. Protein: CATSRDRVGQPQHF.

J is TRBJ2-7 and V is TRBV15; D unresolved. V was pared by 5 bases and J by 0 bases, with 11 bases between. There are 14 residues in the CDR3. Germline-derived CDR1 and CDR2 are LNHNV and YYDKDF (reference sequence). The CDR3 DNA reads TGTGCCACCAGCCCCCACCAGAGCTCCTACGAGCAGTACTTC. Protein: CATSPHQSSYEQYF. The full variable domain, rest sourced from reference TRBV15 and TRBJ2-7, is DAMVIQNPRYQVTQFGKPVTLSCSQTLNHNVMYWYQQKSSQAPKLLFHYYDKDFNNEADTPDNFQSRRPNTSFCFLDIRSPGLGDTAMYLCATSPHQSSYEQYFGPGTRLTVT.

The gene calls are TRBV5-1 and TRBJ1-4, with D possibly being TRBD1 (5 bases). The CDR3 loop spans 16 amino acids. Germline lookup yields CDR1 SGHRS and CDR2 YFSETQ. V lost 4 bases and J lost 2, with 15 bases in between. The CDR3 sequence: CASSPSRGGTNEKLFF. The CDR3 nucleotides read TGCGCCAGCAGCCCCTCCCGGGGGGGGACTAATGAAAAACTGTTTTTT.

The rearrangement links TRBV5-6 to TRBJ2-1; TRBD2 matches 14 bases. J lost 4 bases, V lost 3 bases, and 3 bases had no gene match. The germline CDR1 and CDR2 sequences are SGHDT and YYEEEE. This CDR3 region has 16 residues. CDR3: CASSSRLAGGYNEQFF. As DNA, the CDR3 is TGTGCCAGCAGCTCCCGACTAGCGGGGGGGTACAATGAGCAGTTCTTC.

This chain links TRBV7-9 with TRBJ2-4, with TRBD2 as a possible D gene (6 bases). CDR1 and CDR2 (germline): SEHNR, FQNEAQ (reference sequence). This CDR3 is built from 14 residues. V lost 1 base, J lost 6 bases, and 10 bases lay in between. Here the CDR3 reads CASSLGLGGNIQYF. The CDR3 DNA follows: TGTGCCAGCAGCTTAGGTCTGGGAGGAAACATTCAGTACTTC.

The V call is TRBV14, the J call TRBJ2-7, with D possibly being TRBD1 (6 bases). V gave up 5 bases and J gave up 4 bases, with 18 bases separating them. The CDR3 covers 15 residues. Per germline, CDR1 SGHDN and CDR2 FVKESK. The CDR3 DNA sequence: TGTGCCAGCAGCTCTTACCGGGACAAGGGATACGAGCAGTACTTC. Translated: CASSSYRDKGYEQYF.

The chain joins TRBV9 to TRBJ2-7, with D possibly TRBD2 on 7 matching bases. The germline V gene has CDR1 SGDLS and CDR2 YYNGEE. The CDR3 is 15 residues long. V dropped 0 bases and J dropped 7 bases, with 17 bases sitting between them. CDR3 sequence: CASSVEVRGAREQYF. CDR3 DNA: TGTGCCAGCAGCGTAGAGGTTCGGGGGGCGAGGGAGCAGTACTTC. The variable domain in full, completed from reference TRBV9 and TRBJ2-7, reads DSGVTQTPKHLITATGQRVTLRCSPRSGDLSVYWYQQSLDQGLQFLIQYYNGEERAKGNILERFSAQQFPDLHSELNLSSLELGDSALYFCASSVEVRGAREQYFGPGTRLTVT.

The CDR3 bases are TGTGCCAGCAGTGAAGGCAGGGAAGGCAATCAGCCCCAGCATTTT. This codes for CASSEGREGNQPQHF. The chain couples TRBV6-1 to TRBJ1-5; TRBD1 is a possible D gene (5 bases). Germline CDR1 reads MNHNS; CDR2 reads SASEGT. The CDR3 contains 15 residues. V lost 1 base, J lost 2 bases, and 9 bases lay in between.

CDR3 loop: CSVTGGTGDLYDGYTF. The CDR3 DNA sequence: TGCAGCGTCACCGGGGGGACAGGGGACCTCTATGATGGCTACACCTTC. This chain uses TRBV29-1 with TRBJ1-2, with 10 bases fitting TRBD1. The V segment lost 6 bases and the J segment 6 bases; nucleotides outside the gene matches: 16. The CDR3 is 16 amino acids. The germline gives CDR1 SQVTM, CDR2 ANQGSEA.

The chain has TRBV30 and TRBJ1-2; D not certain. CDR3 length: 11 residues. Germline-derived CDR1 and CDR2 are GTSNPN and SVGIG (reference sequence). V gave up 0 bases and J gave up 7 bases, with 6 bases separating them. In nucleotides, the CDR3 is TGTGCCTGGAGTGTTACGGTTGGCTACACCTTC. Its translation is CAWSVTVGYTF. The entire variable domain, with the rest obtained from reference TRBV30 and TRBJ1-2, is as follows: SQTIHQWPATLVQPVGSPLSLECTVEGTSNPNLYWYRQAAGRGLQLLFYSVGIGQISSEVPQNLSASRPQDRQFILSSKKLLLSDSGFYLCAWSVTVGYTFGSGTRLTVV.

The chain recombines TRBV5-8 with TRBJ2-1; D gene ambiguous. The CDR3 is 13 residues long. Germline V gene data show CDR1 as SGHTS and CDR2 as YDEGEE. The V end lost 1 base, the J end lost 5 bases, and 7 bases lay between the germline ends. The CDR3 region is CASSLSAHNEQFF. The CDR3 DNA is TGTGCCAGCAGCTTGTCGGCCCACAATGAGCAGTTCTTC.

This sequence joins TRBV20-1 and TRBJ2-6; the D gene could be TRBD1 or TRBD2 (5 bases each). Germline V gives CDR1 DFQATT, CDR2 SNEGSKA (reference sequence). The CDR3 is 16 amino acids. Trimming shortened V by 6 bases and J by 0 bases, and 15 bases separated the two germline ends. As DNA, the CDR3 is TGCAGTGCGGCCCATCGAGGGGACTCTGGGGCCAACGTCCTGACTTTC. It codes for CSAAHRGDSGANVLTF.

The chain joins TRBV20-1 to TRBJ2-1, with TRBD1 matching 7 bases. This CDR3 contains 16 residues. V lost 4 bases, J lost 8 bases, and 17 bases stayed unmatched. Germline lookup yields CDR1 DFQATT and CDR2 SNEGSKA (reference sequence). CDR3 DNA sequence: TGCAGTGCTACAGGCCTTGACACAGGGGCTAGGGATGAGCAGTTCTTC. Translating it yields CSATGLDTGARDEQFF.

The rearrangement links TRBV4-1 to TRBJ2-6, with D possibly being TRBD1 (6 bases). The germline V gene has CDR1 MGHRA and CDR2 YSYEKL. V lost 10 bases, J lost 0 bases, and 13 bases lay in between. There are 15 residues in the CDR3. The CDR3 sequence: CATRQDYSGANVLTF. The CDR3 DNA is TGCGCCACTCGACAGGATTACTCTGGGGCCAACGTCCTGACTTTC.

V gene TRBV5-4 combines with J gene TRBJ1-1, with unresolved D. Trimming took 0 bases from V and 7 from J, leaving 10 bases between them. Germline loops: CDR1 SGHNT, CDR2 YYREEE (reference sequence). The CDR3 is made up of 13 amino acids. The chain's CDR3 is CASSLVGPGEAFF. CDR3 coding DNA: TGTGCCAGCAGCTTGGTAGGACCTGGTGAAGCTTTCTTT. Variable domain in full (rest from reference TRBV5-4 and TRBJ1-1): ETGVTQSPTHLIKTRGQQVTLRCSSQSGHNTVSWYQQALGQGPQFIFQYYREEENGRGNFPPRFSGLQFPNYSSELNVNALELDDSALYLCASSLVGPGEAFFGQGTRLTVV.

The chain joins TRBV7-6 to TRBJ2-5; D not resolved. The V end was cut by 1 base, the J end by 4 bases, with 10 bases between. CDR1 is SGHVS and CDR2 is FNYEAQ in the germline V gene. This CDR3 has 14 residues. CDR3 in DNA: TGTGCCAGCAGCTTAGTTTGGGTTGCAGAGACCCAGTACTTC. This codes for CASSLVWVAETQYF. Based on the CDR3 plus reference TRBV7-6 and TRBJ2-5, the full variable domain is GAGVSQSPRYKVTKRGQDVALRCDPISGHVSLYWYRQALGQGPEFLTYFNYEAQQDKSGLPNDRFSAERPEGSISTLTIQRTEQRDSAMYRCASSLVWVAETQYFGPGTRLLVL.